This T cell receptor (beta chain) was profiled in a study of beta chain features in type 1 diabetes. Study-wide results and caveats: All four CD4+ subsets of Type 1 diabetes patients contained TCRB CDR3s that were moderately but significantly shorter. Shorter templates might be favored by PCR, and equally so in patients and in controls.

V shed 4 bases and J 7 bases; nucleotides not matched to a gene: 11. The CDR3 is made up of 16 amino acids. Germline V gene data show CDR1 as SEHNR and CDR2 as FQNEAQ (reference sequence). A single heparinised blood sample, averaging about 120 mL, was obtained per donor. Expressed TCRB transcripts were sequenced because the entire RNA isolate underwent reverse transcription. Produced via immunoSEQ multiplex PCR; TCRdb's table is partial and in-frame only. The data contain about 710,000 clones, over 11% of them singletons. This clone occurred a few times. As yet, its antigen is unknown. This receptor was identified in a man younger than 30 with type 1 diabetes. The sequenced sample was naive CD4+ T cells from blood. The chain combines TRBV7-9 with TRBJ2-5, with 11 positions matching TRBD2. The DNA of the CDR3 is TGTGCCAGCAGCTCGACCCCACTAGCGGGAGTAGGGACCCAGTACTTC. As protein: CASSSTPLAGVGTQYF. Supplemented by reference TRBV7-9 and TRBJ2-5, the full variable domain reads DTGVSQNPRHKITKRGQNVTFRCDPISEHNRLYWYRQTLGQGPEFLTYFQNEAQLEKSRLLSDRFSAERPKGSFSTLEIQRTEQGDSAMYLCASSSTPLAGVGTQYFGPGTRLLVL.